What follows are 26 T cell receptor beta chains derived from one specimen sequenced in a study of cytomegalovirus exposure and HLA in healthy donors. With 60 Vbeta and 13 Jbeta primers, the PCR was carried out. Assay: immunoSEQ multiplex PCR; the TCRdb copy retains only in-frame clones and omits some. The table records hundreds of thousands of clones, approximately 90% of them present only once. The material sequenced was PBMCs. The receptors derive from a woman younger than 30 in good health and CMV-seronegative.

This clone was detected once. V usage is TRBV28 and J usage is TRBJ2-5, with TRBD1 matching over 9 bases. Germline-derived CDR1 and CDR2 are MDHEN and SYDVKM. The CDR3 is 15 amino acids. J was trimmed by 4 bases and V by 3 bases; bases with no gene match: 6. CDR3 residues: CASSFKGQGGETQYF. CDR3 DNA: TGTGCCAGCAGTTTTAAGGGACAGGGAGGAGAGACCCAGTACTTC.

V usage is TRBV7-9 and J usage is TRBJ2-7; D is undetermined. Germline CDR1 is SEHNR and CDR2 is FQNEAQ (reference sequence). This CDR3 contains 12 residues. V lost 0 bases and J 4 bases, leaving 4 bases between the germline ends. The CDR3 bases are TGTGCCAGCAGCTTAGCCCCTTACGAGCAGTACTTC. It specifies CASSLAPYEQYF.

The J gene is TRBJ1-1, the V gene TRBV10-1; TRBD1 agrees at 9 bases. V trimming: 0 bases; J trimming: 11 bases; junction bases outside the gene matches: 4. The length of the CDR3 is 13 residues. Germline V lookup: CDR1 WNHNN, CDR2 SYGVQD (reference sequence). The CDR3 loop is CASSESVQGAAFF. As DNA, the CDR3 is TGCGCCAGCAGTGAGTCAGTACAGGGGGCGGCTTTCTTT.

A single count supports this clone. The chain uses TRBV2 and TRBJ1-5; unclear D gene. There are 17 residues in the CDR3. Trimming pared 2 bases from V and 9 bases from J, leaving 23 bases between. Germline V gene sequence: CDR1 SNHLY, CDR2 FYNNEI. The DNA for the CDR3 is TGTGCCAGCAGTGAATCCATGGGTGTGGTGGCTTCGGGGCCCCAGCATTTT. It specifies CASSESMGVVASGPQHF.

This chain uses TRBV7-2 with TRBJ2-2; TRBD2 matches 11 bases. Germline loops: CDR1 SGHTA, CDR2 FQGNSA. With 7 bases clipped from V and 8 bases from J, the junction kept 6 bases outside the gene matches. The CDR3 has 14 residues. CDR3 sequence reads: CASKPGLAVGELFF. CDR3 DNA: TGTGCCAGCAAACCGGGACTAGCGGTAGGGGAGCTGTTTTTT.

This clone was seen more than once but under ten times. This CDR3 reads CATNEGTGSREQYF. The CDR3 DNA is TGTGCCACCAATGAGGGGACAGGGTCGAGGGAGCAGTACTTC. The gene calls are TRBV6-1 and TRBJ2-7; 9 nucleotides align to TRBD1. Germline CDR1 MNHNS, CDR2 SASEGT. The CDR3 totals 14 residues. J was trimmed by 7 bases and V by 10 bases; bases with no gene match: 14.

The chain couples TRBV2 to TRBJ2-7; D might be TRBD2 (6 bases). Germline V gives CDR1 SNHLY, CDR2 FYNNEI. With 0 bases removed from V and 3 bases from J, the gap between germline ends came to 9 bases. This CDR3 region has 14 residues. The CDR3 spells CASSEAGGLYEQYF. CDR3 sequence (DNA): TGTGCCAGCAGTGAAGCGGGGGGACTCTACGAGCAGTACTTC.

V and J are TRBV27 and TRBJ2-1, with D possibly TRBD1 on 6 matching bases. This CDR3 has 18 residues. Germline V gene sequence: CDR1 MNHEY, CDR2 SMNVEV (reference sequence). Trimming cost V 5 bases and J 0 bases, with 20 bases left between them. This CDR3 reads CASSVRTGKIDSYNEQFF. Here the CDR3 DNA reads TGTGCCAGCAGTGTAAGAACAGGGAAAATAGACTCCTACAATGAGCAGTTCTTC.

V is TRBV5-4 and J is TRBJ2-5, with D possibly being TRBD2 (5 bases). Germline V gene data show CDR1 as SGHNT and CDR2 as YYREEE (reference sequence). This CDR3 has 16 amino acids. V was shortened by 0 bases and J by 5 bases, with 17 bases between the two germline ends. This CDR3 is CASSLAAFRDQETQYF. CDR3 in DNA: TGTGCCAGCAGCTTGGCGGCGTTCCGGGATCAGGAGACCCAGTACTTC.

The chain uses TRBV7-9 and TRBJ1-4, with a possible D match to TRBD1 (6 bases). The CDR3 contains 18 residues. Trimming shortened V by 4 bases and J by 3 bases, and 21 bases separated the two germline ends. CDR1 is SEHNR, CDR2 FQNEAQ, per germline (reference sequence). The chain's CDR3 is CASSSKLLRQAPNEKLFF. In DNA form, the CDR3 reads TGTGCCAGCAGCTCGAAGCTCCTCAGACAGGCCCCTAATGAAAAACTGTTTTTT.

This chain links TRBV6-6 with TRBJ1-5; 8 bases map to TRBD1. The CDR3 length is 15 residues. CDR1 and CDR2 (germline): MNHNY, SVGAGI (reference sequence). The trim removed 5 bases at V and 3 bases at J, leaving 6 bases unmatched. The CDR3 DNA is TGTGCCAGCAGTGACAGACAGGGGTACAATCAGCCCCAGCATTTT. Amino acid sequence: CASSDRQGYNQPQHF.

V is TRBV29-1 and J is TRBJ2-2; a weak D match, TRBD2 (5 bases). Trimming took off 7 bases at V and 5 bases at J, with 23 bases between the two ends. In germline, CDR1 is SQVTM, CDR2 ANQGSEA. This CDR3 spans 16 amino acids. CDR3 DNA sequence: TGCAGCGCCGCGAGCCGGGGAGCCTCGGGTACCGGGGAGCTGTTTTTT. Translated: CSAASRGASGTGELFF.

The rearrangement links TRBV7-9 to TRBJ2-2; TRBD2 matches at 9 bases. Germline V gene sequence: CDR1 SEHNR, CDR2 FQNEAQ (reference sequence). The length of the CDR3 is 16 residues. V was clipped by 3 bases and J by 2 bases; unmatched bases: 4. CDR3 protein: CASSFPGTSNTGELFF. The CDR3 DNA is TGTGCCAGCAGCTTCCCCGGGACTAGCAACACCGGGGAGCTGTTTTTT.

The rearrangement uses TRBV4-1 and TRBJ1-1; no firm D call. The CDR3 has 14 residues. The germline V and J ends were trimmed by 3 bases and 1 base, with 9 bases remaining between them. Germline V gene sequence: CDR1 MGHRA, CDR2 YSYEKL. CDR3 sequence (DNA): TGCGCCAGCAGCCACAGGTTAAAGAACACTGAAGCTTTCTTT. It yields the protein CASSHRLKNTEAFF.

This chain links TRBV7-9 with TRBJ1-4; 9 nucleotides agree with TRBD1. The CDR3 is 18 amino acids. V trimming: 4 bases; J trimming: 2 bases; junction bases outside the gene matches: 11. From germline, CDR1 is SEHNR and CDR2 FQNEAQ (reference sequence). CDR3 sequence (DNA): TGTGCCAGCAGCTCATTTAGTGGACAGGGGTCGACTAATGAAAAACTGTTTTTT. Translation: CASSSFSGQGSTNEKLFF.

The chain couples TRBV7-8 to TRBJ1-3, with a weak D call TRBD1 (5 bases). This CDR3 comprises 18 residues. The V and J ends lost 0 bases and 0 bases respectively, with 15 bases between them. Looked up from germline, CDR1 is SGHVS and CDR2 is FQNEAQ. CDR3 sequence reads: CASSLAPGRYSSGNTIYF. DNA of the CDR3: TGTGCCAGCAGCTTAGCGCCAGGGCGCTATTCCTCTGGAAACACCATATATTTT.

The gene calls are TRBV4-3 and TRBJ2-7; D might be TRBD1 (6 bases). Germline CDR1 and CDR2: LGHNA and YSLEER. V was trimmed by 2 bases and J by 0 bases, leaving 14 bases between them. The CDR3 extends over 16 amino acids. CDR3 in amino acids: CASSQSPGHLSYEQYF. The CDR3 coding sequence is TGCGCCAGCAGCCAATCCCCGGGACACCTCTCCTACGAGCAGTACTTC.

V usage is TRBV7-9 and J usage is TRBJ1-3; tentative D call: TRBD1 (6 bases). The CDR3 extends over 15 amino acids. Germline V CDR1 and CDR2: SEHNR, FQNEAQ (reference sequence). V was trimmed by 4 bases and J by 4 bases, leaving 14 bases between them. CDR3 sequence (DNA): TGTGCCAGCAGCTCATTGACAGGCTGGGGAAACACCATATATTTT. Translation: CASSSLTGWGNTIYF.

The chain carries TRBV5-6 and TRBJ2-1; 16 nucleotides line up with TRBD2. From germline, CDR1 is SGHDT and CDR2 YYEEEE. CDR3 length equals 15 residues. V shed 5 bases, J shed 12 bases, and the junction held 8 bases outside the gene matches. CDR3 sequence reads: CASRRGTSGGAMQFF. In nucleotides, the CDR3 is TGTGCCAGCAGGCGGGGGACTAGCGGGGGGGCTATGCAGTTCTTC. Based on the CDR3 plus reference TRBV5-6 and TRBJ2-1, the full variable domain is DAGVTQSPTHLIKTRGQQVTLRCSPKSGHDTVSWYQQALGQGPQFIFQYYEEEERQRGNFPDRFSGHQFPNYSSELNVNALLLGDSALYLCASRRGTSGGAMQFFGPGTRLTVL.

This clone appeared a single time. This chain connects TRBV7-2 to TRBJ1-2, with 11 bases fitting TRBD1. J was trimmed by 8 bases and V by 3 bases; bases with no gene match: 8. CDR1 and CDR2 from the germline V gene are SGHTA and FQGNSA. This CDR3 contains 15 residues. In DNA form, the CDR3 reads TGTGCCAGCAGCTTTGGCGGGACAGGGGGAAACGGCTACACCTTC. Translated, it gives CASSFGGTGGNGYTF.

The chain recombines TRBV4-2 with TRBJ2-1, with 12 nucleotides matching TRBD2. The CDR3 loop spans 18 amino acids. Germline trimming cut 4 bases from V and 0 bases from J; bases unmatched to any gene: 7. The germline gives CDR1 LGHNA, CDR2 YNFKEQ. CDR3 nucleotides: TGTGCCAGCAGCCCGCTAGCGGGAGGGATAAGCTCCTACAATGAGCAGTTCTTC. As protein: CASSPLAGGISSYNEQFF.

This chain joins TRBV2 and TRBJ1-1; perhaps TRBD1 as D (5 bases). Trimming shortened V by 6 bases and J by 1 base, and 9 bases separated the two germline ends. CDR3 length: 13 residues. Per the germline V gene, CDR1 is SNHLY and CDR2 is FYNNEI. DNA for the CDR3: TGTGCCAGCAGCTACGACAGGAACACTGAAGCTTTCTTT. Amino acid sequence: CASSYDRNTEAFF.

This chain joins TRBV10-3 and TRBJ1-2, with D possibly matching TRBD1 (5 bases). Germline CDR1 is ENHRY and CDR2 is SYGVKD. The CDR3 has 15 residues. The V and J ends lost 2 bases and 0 bases respectively, with 10 bases between them. The CDR3, as DNA: TGTGCCATCAGTGAGAATTTACAGGCTAACTATGGCTACACCTTC. Its protein is CAISENLQANYGYTF.

The rearrangement links TRBV11-1 to TRBJ2-1; 9 bases map to TRBD2. CDR1 and CDR2 (germline): SGHAT, FQDESV (reference sequence). Losses at the gene ends were 1 base for V and 8 bases for J; bases not matched to a gene: 6. The CDR3 totals 15 residues. The CDR3 DNA reads as TGTGCCAGCAGCTTAGATTGGACTAGCGTCGATGAGCAGTTCTTC. Translating gives CASSLDWTSVDEQFF.

The CDR3 is CASSQGRANIQYF. The CDR3 DNA follows: TGCGCCAGCAGCCAAGGCAGGGCAAACATTCAGTACTTC. The J gene is TRBJ2-4, the V gene TRBV4-1, with D maybe TRBD1 (5 bases). V lost 1 base, J lost 6 bases, and 7 bases lay in between. CDR1 MGHRA and CDR2 YSYEKL come from the germline V gene. The CDR3 is 13 residues long.

J is TRBJ2-1 and V is TRBV7-9; possibly TRBD2 for D (5 bases). This CDR3 contains 18 residues. Germline CDR1 reads SEHNR; CDR2 reads FQNEAQ (reference sequence). The V end was cut by 1 base, the J end by 0 bases, with 16 bases between. In DNA, the CDR3 is TGTGCCAGCAGCTTAGAGGTACAACTAGGGCTCTCCTACAATGAGCAGTTCTTC. Translated, it gives CASSLEVQLGLSYNEQFF.